The 4 T cell receptor beta chains presented below share a single source sample, sequenced in a study of T cell clonality in common variable immunodeficiency. Assay used: immunoSEQ multiplex PCR; TCRdb lists only in-frame clones, some missing. The sample shows around 55,000 clones, none of them appearing just once. Sequencing used peripheral blood mononuclear cells. These receptors were taken from a person aged 18 to 75 in good health.

This clone was recorded at least ten times. The read stops 3 residues short of the end of the CDR3; the missing end is completed from the germline J gene. This rearrangement joins TRBV5-1 to TRBJ1-4; the D gene is possibly TRBD1 (6 bases). Germline V CDR1 and CDR2: SGHRS, YFSETQ. The CDR3 loop spans 16 amino acids. V dropped 3 bases and J dropped 4 bases, with 16 bases sitting between them. The sequenced CDR3 bases are TGCGCCAGCAGCTCCGGGACACTTACGGGTAATGAAAAA. It is translated as CASSSGTLTGNEK. The full CDR3 reads CASSSGTLTGNEKLFF. The entire variable domain, with the rest obtained from reference TRBV5-1 and TRBJ1-4, is as follows: KAGVTQTPRYLIKTRGQQVTLSCSPISGHRSVSWYQQTPGQGLQFLFEYFSETQRNKGNFPGRFSGRQFSNSRSEMNVSTLELGDSALYLCASSSGTLTGNEKLFFGSGTQLSVL.

This clone was detected many times. Read coverage stops 3 residues before the CDR3 terminus; the germline J gene supplies the remainder. The rearrangement uses TRBV7-6 and TRBJ1-1, with D maybe TRBD1 (5 bases). The V gene lost 8 bases and the J gene lost 0 bases, with 10 bases spanning the gap. The CDR3 spans 13 residues. Germline CDR1 reads SGHVS; CDR2 reads FNYEAQ. The CDR3 sequence: CASGAQLNTEAFF. CDR3 DNA, as far as it was read: TGTGCCAGCGGGGCTCAGTTGAACACTGAA. The entire variable domain, with the rest obtained from reference TRBV7-6 and TRBJ1-1, is as follows: GAGVSQSPRYKVTKRGQDVALRCDPISGHVSLYWYRQALGQGPEFLTYFNYEAQQDKSGLPNDRFSAERPEGSISTLTIQRTEQRDSAMYRCASGAQLNTEAFFGQGTRLTVV.

This clone appeared a few times. The read halts 3 residues ahead of the CDR3 end, with the missing end drawn from the germline J gene. This sequence joins TRBV2 and TRBJ1-2, with TRBD1 matching over 9 bases. The CDR3 loop spans 13 amino acids. Germline CDR1 and CDR2: SNHLY and FYNNEI. Here the CDR3 reads CASSQGAGNIYTF. CDR3 DNA (partial): TGTGCCAGCTCACAGGGGGCTGGAAACATC.

The table lists this clone with many counts. Coverage ceases 3 residues before the CDR3 finishes, and the germline J gene fills in the end. The chain uses TRBV7-9 and TRBJ1-4, with 7 bases aligning to TRBD1. The J segment lost 6 bases and the V segment lost 5 bases, leaving 9 bases of the junction unmatched. The CDR3 runs to 15 residues. The germline CDR1 and CDR2 sequences are SEHNR and FQNEAQ (reference sequence). The CDR3 loop reads CASSAEGAGYEKLFF. Partial CDR3 DNA: TGTGCCAGCAGCGCCGAGGGGGCGGGATATGAAAAA.